These 31 T cell receptor beta chains share one sample of origin, sequenced in a study of blood T cell repertoires in COVID-19. Sequencing used immunoSEQ multiplex PCR; TCRdb keeps in-frame clones, though not all of them. This table holds 110,000 to 150,000 clones, more than 85% found once. Sequencing used peripheral blood. These receptors were collected from a human donor in a cohort sampled during active COVID-19.

This chain uses TRBV6-1 with TRBJ1-5; 7 nucleotides align to TRBD1. This CDR3 comprises 15 residues. Germline CDR1 MNHNS, CDR2 SASEGT. The V segment lost 3 bases and the J segment 4 bases; nucleotides outside the gene matches: 6. The CDR3 spells CASSDGTAGNQPQHF. CDR3 bases: TGTGCCAGCAGTGATGGGACAGCCGGGAATCAGCCCCAGCATTTT.

V usage is TRBV27 and J usage is TRBJ2-1; D uncertain. Germline values: CDR1 MNHEY, CDR2 SMNVEV (reference sequence). CDR3 size: 14 residues. With 6 bases removed from V and 0 bases from J, the gap between germline ends came to 9 bases. This chain's CDR3 is CASSRGNSYNEQFF. As DNA, the CDR3 is TGTGCCAGCAGCCGAGGAAACTCCTACAATGAGCAGTTCTTC.

This clone was observed once. This rearrangement joins TRBV5-1 to TRBJ1-1; a possible D gene is TRBD1 (5 bases). The V and J ends lost 3 bases and 1 base respectively, with 16 bases between them. The length of the CDR3 is 16 residues. Germline CDR1 and CDR2: SGHRS and YFSETQ. CDR3 sequence (DNA): TGCGCCAGCAGCTCCTATGGGGCCAGCCAGAACACTGAAGCTTTCTTT. Its translation is CASSSYGASQNTEAFF.

This clone has only a few counts. The rearrangement joins TRBV29-1 to TRBJ2-3; 10 nucleotides match TRBD2. The CDR3 sequence is 14 residues long. With V trimmed by 3 bases and J by 6 bases, 6 bases remained unmatched. Germline V lookup: CDR1 SQVTM, CDR2 ANQGSEA. CDR3 sequence: CSVDKREGADTQYF. CDR3 in DNA: TGCAGCGTTGACAAGCGGGAGGGAGCGGATACGCAGTATTTT.

The J gene is TRBJ2-3, the V gene TRBV28; 9 bases agree with TRBD2. Trimming took 4 bases from V and 6 from J; bases not matched to a gene: 14. The CDR3 has 17 residues. Germline V lookup: CDR1 MDHEN, CDR2 SYDVKM. The CDR3 sequence: CASSSPGAGGQYDTQYF. The DNA for the CDR3 is TGTGCCAGCAGTTCCCCGGGGGCGGGGGGGCAGTATGATACGCAGTATTTT.

V usage is TRBV2 and J usage is TRBJ2-7; the match to TRBD1 covers 7 bases. This CDR3 region has 16 residues. J was trimmed by 0 bases and V by 4 bases; bases with no gene match: 9. Germline-derived CDR1 and CDR2 are SNHLY and FYNNEI. The CDR3 reads CASSGVWGQRSYEQYF. The CDR3 coding sequence is TGTGCCAGCAGTGGGGTTTGGGGACAGCGCTCCTACGAGCAGTACTTC.

V usage is TRBV6-5 and J usage is TRBJ1-1; a possible D gene is TRBD1 (5 bases). The CDR3 runs to 15 residues. V lost 0 bases and J lost 4, with 12 bases in between. Germline CDR1 reads MNHEY; CDR2 reads SVGAGI. The DNA of the CDR3 is TGTGCCAGCAGTTACTCGTGGCAGGGAGGCACTGAAGCTTTCTTT. It encodes CASSYSWQGGTEAFF.

The chain combines TRBV2 with TRBJ2-7; a weak D match, TRBD1 (7 bases). Looked up from germline, CDR1 is SNHLY and CDR2 is FYNNEI. V lost 6 bases to trimming and J lost 4 bases, with 10 bases between them. The CDR3 runs 12 residues. DNA of the CDR3: TGTGCCAGCAGGGAGGGGGCATACGAGCAGTACTTC. Protein sequence: CASREGAYEQYF.

The J gene is TRBJ2-5, the V gene TRBV2; 10 bases fit TRBD1. The J segment lost 14 bases and the V segment lost 4 bases, leaving 7 bases of the junction unmatched. The length of the CDR3 is 12 residues. Germline CDR1 and CDR2: SNHLY and FYNNEI. Here the CDR3 reads CASSGDRGMNYF. As DNA, the CDR3 is TGTGCCAGCAGTGGGGACAGGGGAATGAACTACTTC. Combining the CDR3 with reference TRBV2 and TRBJ2-5 gives the whole variable domain EPEVTQTPSHQVTQMGQEVILRCVPISNHLYFYWYRQILGQKVEFLVSFYNNEISEKSEIFDDQFSVERPDGSNFTLKIRSTKLEDSAMYFCASSGDRGMNYFGPGTRLLVL.

This chain uses TRBV30 with TRBJ1-2; tentative D call: TRBD1 (6 bases). The CDR3 is 14 amino acids. Trimming took off 2 bases at V and 4 bases at J, with 14 bases between the two ends. Germline values: CDR1 GTSNPN, CDR2 SVGIG (reference sequence). CDR3 sequence (DNA): TGTGCCTGGAGTACCGGGACAACATTCTATGGCTACACCTTC. Translation: CAWSTGTTFYGYTF.

This chain connects TRBV6-6 to TRBJ2-1; D is perhaps TRBD1 (5 bases). Germline V lookup: CDR1 MNHNY, CDR2 SVGAGI (reference sequence). CDR3 length equals 15 residues. V shed 4 bases and J shed 5 bases, with 15 bases lying between them. CDR3 bases: TGTGCCAGCAGTTCCTCACGGGCAGGGAACAATGAGCAGTTCTTC. Amino acid sequence: CASSSSRAGNNEQFF.

The CDR3: CASSPGLAGEDGYEQYF. CDR3 sequence (DNA): TGTGCCAGCAGTCCGGGACTAGCGGGAGAGGATGGCTACGAGCAGTACTTC. V is TRBV28 and J is TRBJ2-7, with TRBD2 matching over 14 bases. The CDR3 sequence is 17 residues long. Trimming at V came to 5 bases and at J to 3 bases, leaving 9 bases not matched to a gene. Germline-derived CDR1 and CDR2 are MDHEN and SYDVKM. The whole variable domain, remainder taken from reference TRBV28 and TRBJ2-7, is DVKVTQSSRYLVKRTGEKVFLECVQDMDHENMFWYRQDPGLGLRLIYFSYDVKMKEKGDIPEGYSVSREKKERFSLILESASTNQTSMYLCASSPGLAGEDGYEQYFGPGTRLTVT.

The chain links TRBV7-9 to TRBJ2-1; 7 bases align to TRBD2. The CDR3 is 16 amino acids. Germline V gene lookup returns CDR1 SEHNR and CDR2 FQNEAQ (reference sequence). With V trimmed by 2 bases and J by 6 bases, 10 bases remained unmatched. The CDR3 loop is CASSLSSGGPANEQFF. The CDR3 coding sequence is TGTGCCAGCAGCTTATCGTCGGGGGGACCGGCCAATGAGCAGTTCTTC.

This sequence joins TRBV11-2 and TRBJ1-1, with D possibly matching TRBD1 (5 bases). Germline V gives CDR1 SGHAT, CDR2 FQNNGV. This CDR3 has 16 amino acids. Between the trimmed V and J ends, which lost 0 bases and 0 bases, there was a span of 11 bases. CDR3 nucleotides: TGTGCCAGCAGCTTAGATCGTAAAGGGGTGAACACTGAAGCTTTCTTT. Its protein is CASSLDRKGVNTEAFF.

This chain joins TRBV28 and TRBJ2-5, with D possibly matching TRBD1 (6 bases). Germline V gives CDR1 MDHEN, CDR2 SYDVKM. The CDR3 runs to 12 residues. V was trimmed by 5 bases and J by 8 bases, leaving 12 bases between them. CDR3 bases: TGTGCCAGCAGTGGGGGCATTGAAACCCAGTACTTC. Amino acids: CASSGGIETQYF.

This clone was observed a handful of times. The chain joins TRBV6-5 to TRBJ1-6, with 7 bases that match TRBD1. The ends lost 6 bases at V and 9 bases at J; junction bases unmatched: 8. This CDR3 has 14 amino acids. The germline CDR1 and CDR2 sequences are MNHEY and SVGAGI. CDR3 DNA sequence: TGTGCCAGCAGCGACAGGGAAGTGGGTTCACCCCTCCACTTT. Its translation is CASSDREVGSPLHF.

The chain joins TRBV29-1 to TRBJ2-2; 9 nucleotides line up with TRBD2. The germline gives CDR1 SQVTM, CDR2 ANQGSEA. V dropped 4 bases and J dropped 1; count of bases not matched to a gene: 4. This CDR3 is built from 15 residues. CDR3: CSVALAGLNTGELFF. The CDR3 nucleotides are TGCAGCGTTGCCCTAGCGGGGCTGAACACCGGGGAGCTGTTTTTT.

V usage is TRBV18 and J usage is TRBJ1-5; no reliable D call. Trimming took 2 bases from V and 4 from J, leaving 12 bases between them. Germline-derived CDR1 and CDR2 are KGHSH and LQKENI. The CDR3 contains 15 residues. The CDR3 nucleotides read TGTGCCAGCTCACCAAGCGAAGCGGGGAATCAGCCCCAGCATTTT. The encoded protein is CASSPSEAGNQPQHF.

The chain employs TRBV4-1 and TRBJ1-2, with 8 positions matching TRBD1. This CDR3 contains 18 residues. CDR1 is MGHRA and CDR2 is YSYEKL in the germline V gene. Losses at the gene ends were 1 base for V and 3 bases for J; bases not matched to a gene: 13. In DNA, the CDR3 is TGCGCCAGCAGCCAAGCGGACAGGGTGGTACGTGCGGACTATGGCTACACCTTC. Translation gives CASSQADRVVRADYGYTF.

V and J are TRBV5-1 and TRBJ1-4, with unresolved D. V was trimmed by 4 bases and J by 4 bases, leaving 17 bases between them. This CDR3 has 16 amino acids. The germline gives CDR1 SGHRS, CDR2 YFSETQ. The CDR3 DNA reads TGCGCCAGCAGCCTTGGACTCGGTGCTGGTAATGAAAAACTGTTTTTT. Its protein product is CASSLGLGAGNEKLFF.

This chain joins TRBV5-4 and TRBJ2-3; D uncertain. CDR1 and CDR2 (germline): SGHNT, YYREEE (reference sequence). V shed 3 bases and J shed 6 bases, with 8 bases lying between them. The CDR3 extends over 12 amino acids. The CDR3 sequence is CASSSVEDTQYF. DNA of the CDR3: TGTGCCAGCAGCTCCGTCGAGGATACGCAGTATTTT.

The rearrangement joins TRBV7-7 to TRBJ1-4; 10 positions match TRBD1. Germline V gene data show CDR1 as SSHAT and CDR2 as FNYEAQ (reference sequence). CDR3 length equals 16 residues. V shed 3 bases, J shed 8 bases, and the junction held 9 bases outside the gene matches. The CDR3 DNA reads TGTGCCAGCAGCTTGGGACCCGGGACAGGGGACGAAAAACTGTTTTTT. This translates into CASSLGPGTGDEKLFF. The whole variable domain, filled in from reference TRBV7-7 and TRBJ1-4, reads GAGVSQSPRYKVTKRGQDVTLRCDPISSHATLYWYQQALGQGPEFLTYFNYEAQPDKSGLPSDRFSAERPEGSISTLTIQRTEQRDSAMYRCASSLGPGTGDEKLFFGSGTQLSVL.

The V gene is TRBV19, the J gene TRBJ1-2, with 10 bases aligning to TRBD1. V lost 5 bases, J lost 3 bases, and 9 bases stayed unmatched. This CDR3 has 16 residues. Germline CDR1 and CDR2: LNHDA and SQIVND (reference sequence). The CDR3 DNA is TGTGCCAGTAGTCGCTTAGGGACAGGGGAGGACTATGGCTACACCTTC. This codes for CASSRLGTGEDYGYTF.

The V gene is TRBV6-2 or TRBV6-3, the J gene TRBJ2-7, with 11 bases that match TRBD1. The germline V gene has CDR1 MNHEY and CDR2 SVGEGT. This CDR3 comprises 14 residues. With 6 bases clipped from V and 5 bases from J, the junction kept 6 bases outside the gene matches. As DNA, the CDR3 is TGTGCCAGCAGCGTGGACAGGGGGCGAAACGAGCAGTACTTC. Amino acid sequence: CASSVDRGRNEQYF.

CDR3 protein: CARRLRGGGLNTGELFF. CDR3 in DNA: TGTGCCCGCCGGCTCCGGGGCGGGGGGCTGAACACCGGGGAGCTGTTTTTT. The gene calls are TRBV2 and TRBJ2-2; 8 bases fit TRBD2. The trim removed 11 bases at V and 1 base at J, leaving 15 bases unmatched. The germline V gene has CDR1 SNHLY and CDR2 FYNNEI. The CDR3 has 17 amino acids.

As concerns this clone: Other nucleotide sequences in the sample specify the same CDR3. The rearrangement links TRBV28 to TRBJ1-1, with TRBD1 as a possible D gene (5 bases). The CDR3 has 14 amino acids. Trimming stripped 2 bases from V and 2 bases from J, with 9 bases between. Germline lookup yields CDR1 MDHEN and CDR2 SYDVKM. CDR3 residues: CASSLGGGNTEAFF. In nucleotides, the CDR3 is TGTGCCAGCAGTTTAGGGGGAGGAAACACTGAAGCTTTCTTT.

The gene calls are TRBV5-1 and TRBJ2-3; 12 bases are a match to TRBD2. The CDR3 sequence is 16 residues long. CDR1 SGHRS and CDR2 YFSETQ come from the germline V gene. The V gene end was trimmed by 7 bases and the J gene end by 3 bases; junction bases not matched to a gene: 9. The CDR3 DNA reads TGCGCCAGCTCCGCCCAACTAGCGGGGGGAACAGATACGCAGTATTTT. It yields the protein CASSAQLAGGTDTQYF. Combining the CDR3 with reference TRBV5-1 and TRBJ2-3 gives the whole variable domain KAGVTQTPRYLIKTRGQQVTLSCSPISGHRSVSWYQQTPGQGLQFLFEYFSETQRNKGNFPGRFSGRQFSNSRSEMNVSTLELGDSALYLCASSAQLAGGTDTQYFGPGTRLTVL.

V and J are TRBV19 and TRBJ2-1, with D possibly being TRBD2 (6 bases). Trimming cost V 7 bases and J 2 bases, with 12 bases left between them. Germline V gene sequence: CDR1 LNHDA, CDR2 SQIVND (reference sequence). The CDR3 sequence is 14 residues long. The chain's CDR3 is CASKEGRAYNEQFF. The DNA of the CDR3 is TGTGCCAGTAAGGAGGGCCGGGCCTACAATGAGCAGTTCTTC.

The chain recombines TRBV2 with TRBJ1-1, with TRBD1 matching over 8 bases. The CDR3 contains 14 residues. Per germline, CDR1 SNHLY and CDR2 FYNNEI. V gave up 6 bases and J gave up 2 bases; unmatched junction bases: 5. The CDR3 loop reads CASRGQGPNTEAFF. The CDR3, as DNA: TGTGCCAGCAGAGGACAGGGACCTAACACTGAAGCTTTCTTT.

This sequence joins TRBV21-1 and TRBJ2-4; TRBD2 is the table's D call, not checked against the DNA. TRBV21-1 is a known pseudogene. The CDR3 loop spans 22 amino acids. CDR3 amino acids: CASSKYAMSIQANLLAKNIQYF. DNA of the CDR3: TGTGCCAGCAGCAAATATGCTATGAGCATTCAAGCAAATCTCCTAGCCAAAAACATTCAGTACTTC.

The chain couples TRBV6-5 to TRBJ2-2, with 7 bases identical to TRBD2. Trimming removed 5 bases from V and 2 bases from J; junction bases left unmatched: 5. The germline V gene has CDR1 MNHEY and CDR2 SVGAGI. The CDR3 extends over 15 amino acids. CDR3 in DNA: TGTGCCAGCAGTCGAGCGGGACTAAACACCGGGGAGCTGTTTTTT. This gives the protein CASSRAGLNTGELFF.